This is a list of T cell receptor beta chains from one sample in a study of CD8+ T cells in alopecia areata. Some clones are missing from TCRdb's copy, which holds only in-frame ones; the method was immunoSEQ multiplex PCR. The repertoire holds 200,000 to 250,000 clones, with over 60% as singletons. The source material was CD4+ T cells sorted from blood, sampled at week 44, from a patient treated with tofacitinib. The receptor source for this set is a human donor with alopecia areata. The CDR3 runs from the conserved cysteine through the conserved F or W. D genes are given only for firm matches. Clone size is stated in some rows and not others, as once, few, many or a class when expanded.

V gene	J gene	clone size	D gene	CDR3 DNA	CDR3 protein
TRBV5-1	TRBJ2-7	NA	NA	TGCGCCAGCAGCCGAGACGGATTATCCACCAACTACGAGCAGTACTTC	CASSRDGLSTNYEQYF
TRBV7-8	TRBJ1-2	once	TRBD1	TGTGCCAGCAGCTTACAGGGGGATGGCTACACCTTC	CASSLQGDGYTF
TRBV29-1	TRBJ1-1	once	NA	TGCAGCGTTGGCCCACGGGACTCTCTAAGGAGGAACACTGAAGCTTTCTTT	CSVGPRDSLRRNTEAFF
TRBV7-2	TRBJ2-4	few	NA	TGTGCCAGCAGCGCCGGGACTCGGGGCATTCAGTACTTC	CASSAGTRGIQYF
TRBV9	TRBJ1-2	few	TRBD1	TGTGCCAGCAGCGCATCACAGGGGGCGGCGCGCGGCTACACCTTC	CASSASQGAARGYTF
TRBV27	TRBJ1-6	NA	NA	TGTGCCAGCAGTTTAATCGGTGGACTTTCACCCCTCCACTTT	CASSLIGGLSPLHF
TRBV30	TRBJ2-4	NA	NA	TGTGCCTGGAGCGGGGGATCCAAAAACATTCAGTACTTC	CAWSGGSKNIQYF
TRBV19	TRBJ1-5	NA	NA	TGTGCCAGTAGTTCGGGTTATCAGCCCCAGCATTTT	CASSSGYQPQHF
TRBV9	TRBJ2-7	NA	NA	TGTGCCAGCAGCGTCTCCCGGGGCTCGAGCTCCTACGAGCAGTACTTC	CASSVSRGSSSYEQYF
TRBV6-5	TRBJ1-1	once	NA	TGTGCCAGCAGTTACACTCTGCTTAGTAAGGGCACTGAAGCTTTCTTT	CASSYTLLSKGTEAFF
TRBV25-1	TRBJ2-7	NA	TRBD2	TGTGCCAGCAGCCTACTAGCGGGGGGTTACGAGCAGTACTTC	CASSLLAGGYEQYF
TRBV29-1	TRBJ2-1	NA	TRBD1	TGCAGCGTTCGAATACAGGGGGCCTACAATGAGCAGTTCTTC	CSVRIQGAYNEQFF
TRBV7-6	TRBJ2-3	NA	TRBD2	TGTGCCAGCAGTCAACTAGCGGGTATATTCACAGATACGCAGTATTTT	CASSQLAGIFTDTQYF
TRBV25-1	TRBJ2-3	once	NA	TGTGCCAGCAGTCCTTCCATTGGGCATTCAGATACGCAGTATTTT	CASSPSIGHSDTQYF
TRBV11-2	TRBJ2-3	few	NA	TGTGCCAGCAGCTCCGTTGGGACAAGACCCGGAGATACGCAGTATTTT	CASSSVGTRPGDTQYF
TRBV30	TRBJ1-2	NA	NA	TGTGCCTGGAGTACCTCCTTGAACAGGGCCTATGGCTACACCTTC	CAWSTSLNRAYGYTF
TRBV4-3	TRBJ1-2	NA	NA	TGCGCCAGCAGCCAAGATAGCGGGACCGCCGAGGGCTATGGCTACACCTTC	CASSQDSGTAEGYGYTF
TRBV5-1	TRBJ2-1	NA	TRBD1	TGCGCCAGCAGCTTCTCTGCGACAGGGATCCCCTACAATGAGCAGTTCTTC	CASSFSATGIPYNEQFF
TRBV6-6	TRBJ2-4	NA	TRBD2	TGTGCCAGCAGGCTAGCGGGTTGGCAGTACTTC	CASRLAGWQYF
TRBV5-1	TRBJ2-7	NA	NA	TGCGCCAGCAGCTTGGTTGGGAACCCCGGCGAGCAGTACTTC	CASSLVGNPGEQYF
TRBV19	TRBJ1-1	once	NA	TGTGCCAGTCTAGATCGGACGGTGAACACTGAAGCTTTCTTT	CASLDRTVNTEAFF
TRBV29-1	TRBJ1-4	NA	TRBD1	TGCAGCGTTGCACAGGGGGTCCCTAATGAAAAACTGTTTTTT	CSVAQGVPNEKLFF
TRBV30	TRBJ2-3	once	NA	TGTGCCTGGCGAGCAGGGACAGATACGCAGTATTTT	CAWRAGTDTQYF
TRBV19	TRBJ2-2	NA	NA	TGTGCCAGTAGTGCCGGGAACACCGGGGAGCTGTTTTTT	CASSAGNTGELFF
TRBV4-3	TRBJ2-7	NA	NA	TGCGCCAGCAGCCAAGACGTGGGGGTGAGCTCCTACGAGCAGTACTTC	CASSQDVGVSSYEQYF
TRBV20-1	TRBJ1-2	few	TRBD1	TGCAGTAGCCAGGGGGCGGAAGGCTACACCTTC	CSSQGAEGYTF
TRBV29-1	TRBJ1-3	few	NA	TGCAGCGTTGTAGAGGACAACTTCTCTGGAAACACCATATATTTT	CSVVEDNFSGNTIYF
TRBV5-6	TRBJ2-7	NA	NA	TGTGCCAGCAGTATACTGACAGGCTACGAGCAGTACTTC	CASSILTGYEQYF
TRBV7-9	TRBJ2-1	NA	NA	TGTGCCAGCAGCTTAGACCTAATCTCCTACAATGAGCAGTTCTTC	CASSLDLISYNEQFF
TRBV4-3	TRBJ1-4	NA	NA	TGCGCCAGCAGCCAAGATGTTGGGGGTTCGGGTGAAAAACTGTTTTTT	CASSQDVGGSGEKLFF
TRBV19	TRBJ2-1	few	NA	TGTGCCAATCTCCGGCGGGAACACAATGAGCAGTTCTTC	CANLRREHNEQFF
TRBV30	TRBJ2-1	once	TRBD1	TGTGCCTGGAGTATGACAGGGGGCCCAAATGAGCAGTTCTTC	CAWSMTGGPNEQFF
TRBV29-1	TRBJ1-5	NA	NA	TGCAGCGTTGCTTGGGGAAATCAGCCCCAGCATTTT	CSVAWGNQPQHF
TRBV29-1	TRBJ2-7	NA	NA	TGCAGCGTTGGGGAGAGAAGGGGGGAGCAGTACTTC	CSVGERRGEQYF
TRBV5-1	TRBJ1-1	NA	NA	TGCGCCAGCAGCTCTCCACCGAGGAGCACTGAAGCTTTCTTT	CASSSPPRSTEAFF
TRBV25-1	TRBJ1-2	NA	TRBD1	TGTGCCAGCAGTTGGGACAGCGGCCAGGGTGGCTACACCTTC	CASSWDSGQGGYTF
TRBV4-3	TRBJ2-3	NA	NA	TGCGCCAGCAGCCAAGTAGGGGGGGTTGCAGATACGCAGTATTTT	CASSQVGGVADTQYF
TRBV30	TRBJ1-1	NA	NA	TGTGCCTGGAGTACCCGCCACACTGAAGCTTTCTTT	CAWSTRHTEAFF
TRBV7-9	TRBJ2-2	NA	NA	TGTGCCAGCAGCTTAGCGAGCGGCGGGACCGGGGAGCTGTTTTTT	CASSLASGGTGELFF
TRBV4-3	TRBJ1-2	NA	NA	TGCGCCAGCAGCCAAAGTTCCGGACTGAATGGCTACACCTTC	CASSQSSGLNGYTF
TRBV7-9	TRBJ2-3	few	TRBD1	TGTGCCAGCAGCGCCCAGGACAGGGAGAGCACAGATACGCAGTATTTT	CASSAQDRESTDTQYF
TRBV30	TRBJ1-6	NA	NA	TGTGCCTGGAGTAGAGATTCACCCCTCCACTTT	CAWSRDSPLHF
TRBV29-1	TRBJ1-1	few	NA	TGCAGCGGGAAAGCGGGTTTGAACAGCATGAACACTGAAGCTTTCTTT	CSGKAGLNSMNTEAFF
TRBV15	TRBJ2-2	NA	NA	TGTGCCACCAGCAGAGAACAGCTGAACACCGGGGAGCTGTTTTTT	CATSREQLNTGELFF